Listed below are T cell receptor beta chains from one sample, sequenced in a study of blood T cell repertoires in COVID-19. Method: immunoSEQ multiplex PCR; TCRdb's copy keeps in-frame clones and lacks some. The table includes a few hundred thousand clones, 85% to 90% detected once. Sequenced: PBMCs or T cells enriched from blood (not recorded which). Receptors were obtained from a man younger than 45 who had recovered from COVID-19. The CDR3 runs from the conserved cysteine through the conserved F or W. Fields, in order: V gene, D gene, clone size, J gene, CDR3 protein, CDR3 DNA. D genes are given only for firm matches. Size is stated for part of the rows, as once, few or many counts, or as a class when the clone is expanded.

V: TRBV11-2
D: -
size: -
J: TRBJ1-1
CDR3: CASSLGDREKTEAFF
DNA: TGTGCCAGCAGCTTAGGTGACAGAGAAAAGACTGAAGCTTTCTTT

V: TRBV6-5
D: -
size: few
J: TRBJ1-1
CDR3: CASSYVQGNTEAFF
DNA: TGTGCCAGCAGTTACGTACAGGGGAACACTGAAGCTTTCTTT

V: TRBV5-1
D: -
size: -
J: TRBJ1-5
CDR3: CASSLGPNQPQHF
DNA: TGCGCCAGCAGCTTGGGGCCTAATCAGCCCCAGCATTTT

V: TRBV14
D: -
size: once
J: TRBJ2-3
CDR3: CASSQDLPGVTDTQYF
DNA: TGTGCCAGCAGCCAAGATCTTCCAGGTGTCACAGATACGCAGTATTTT

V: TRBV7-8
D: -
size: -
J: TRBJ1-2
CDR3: CASSLVGTRGYTF
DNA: TGTGCCAGCAGCTTAGTGGGTACGAGGGGCTACACCTTC

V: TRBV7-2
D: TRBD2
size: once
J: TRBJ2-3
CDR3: CASSLALAGDTQYF
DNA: TGTGCCAGCAGCTTAGCGCTAGCGGGGGATACGCAGTATTTT

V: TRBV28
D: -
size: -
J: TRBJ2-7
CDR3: CASSPRGKQYF
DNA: TGTGCCAGCAGTCCGAGGGGGAAGCAGTACTTC

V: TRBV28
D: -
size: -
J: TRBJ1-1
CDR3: CASYRSLNTEAFF
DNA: TGTGCCAGTTACAGATCCCTGAACACTGAAGCTTTCTTT

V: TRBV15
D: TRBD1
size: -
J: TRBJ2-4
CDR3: CATSTPTGGARDIQYF
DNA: TGTGCCACCAGCACCCCGACAGGGGGCGCGCGGGACATTCAGTACTTC

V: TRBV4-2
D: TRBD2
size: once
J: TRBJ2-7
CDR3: CASSQWERGRTYEQYF
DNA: TGTGCCAGCAGCCAATGGGAGCGGGGGAGAACCTACGAGCAGTACTTC

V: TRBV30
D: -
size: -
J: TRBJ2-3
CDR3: CAWSVATFGTDTQYF
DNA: TGTGCCTGGAGTGTAGCGACCTTCGGCACGGATACGCAGTATTTT

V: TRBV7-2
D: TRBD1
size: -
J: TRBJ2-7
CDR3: CASSLVGTGGSEQYF
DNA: TGTGCCAGCAGCTTAGTGGGGACAGGGGGAAGCGAGCAGTACTTC

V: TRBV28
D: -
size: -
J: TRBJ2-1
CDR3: CASSSIGLARNEQFF
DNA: TGTGCCAGCAGTTCGATCGGACTTGCCCGCAATGAGCAGTTCTTC

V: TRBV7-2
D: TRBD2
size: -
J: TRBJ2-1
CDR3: CASSLGTSGRSDEQFF
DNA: TGTGCCAGCAGCTTAGGGACTAGCGGGCGATCGGATGAGCAGTTCTTC

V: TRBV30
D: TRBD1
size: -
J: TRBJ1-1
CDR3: CAWSDYRGSGNTEAFF
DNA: TGTGCCTGGAGTGATTACAGGGGAAGTGGAAACACTGAAGCTTTCTTT

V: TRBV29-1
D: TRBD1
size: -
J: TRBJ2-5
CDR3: CSVVLTGAETQYF
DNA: TGCAGCGTTGTGCTGACAGGGGCAGAGACCCAGTACTTC

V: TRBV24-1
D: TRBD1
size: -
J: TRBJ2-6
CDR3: CATSDFRQGSGANVLTF
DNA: TGTGCCACCAGTGATTTTAGACAGGGCTCTGGGGCCAACGTCCTGACTTTC

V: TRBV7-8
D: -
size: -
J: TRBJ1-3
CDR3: CASSAAGNTIYF
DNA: TGTGCCAGCAGCGCCGCGGGAAACACCATATATTTT

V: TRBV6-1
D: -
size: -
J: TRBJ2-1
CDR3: CASSGFGTINEQFF
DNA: TGTGCCAGCAGTGGATTCGGGACAATCAATGAGCAGTTCTTC

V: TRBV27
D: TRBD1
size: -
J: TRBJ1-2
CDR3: CASSPSSRGLGYTF
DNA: TGTGCCAGCAGTCCTTCGTCCAGGGGGCTTGGCTACACCTTC

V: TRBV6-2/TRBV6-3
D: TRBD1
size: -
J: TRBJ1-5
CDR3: CASSSTGPNQPQHF
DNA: TGTGCCAGCAGTTCGACAGGGCCAAATCAGCCCCAGCATTTT

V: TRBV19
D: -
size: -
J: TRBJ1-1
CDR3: CASSLRDGTEAFF
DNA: TGTGCCAGTAGTCTCAGGGATGGCACTGAAGCTTTCTTT

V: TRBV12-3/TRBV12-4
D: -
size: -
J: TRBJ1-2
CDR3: CASAVGAYGYTF
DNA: TGTGCCAGTGCTGTGGGGGCCTATGGCTACACCTTC

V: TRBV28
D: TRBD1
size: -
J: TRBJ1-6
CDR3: CASSHYPYRQGDGDSPLHF
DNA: TGTGCCAGCAGTCACTACCCCTACCGACAGGGGGACGGTGATTCACCCCTCCACTTT

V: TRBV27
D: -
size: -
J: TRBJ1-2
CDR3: CASSSRQAYGYTF
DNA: TGTGCCAGCAGTTCTCGACAGGCCTATGGCTACACCTTC

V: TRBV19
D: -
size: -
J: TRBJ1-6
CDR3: CASSIKGLTSPLHF
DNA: TGTGCCAGTAGTATAAAGGGGCTCACTTCACCCCTCCACTTT

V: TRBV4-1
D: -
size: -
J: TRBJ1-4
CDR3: CASSQVEIGTNEKLFF
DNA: TGCGCCAGCAGCCAAGTCGAGATCGGGACTAATGAAAAACTGTTTTTT

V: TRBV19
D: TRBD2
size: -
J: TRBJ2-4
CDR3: CASSRGLAESENIQYF
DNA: TGTGCCAGTAGTAGAGGACTAGCGGAATCAGAAAACATTCAGTACTTC

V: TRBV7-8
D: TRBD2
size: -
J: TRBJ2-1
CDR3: CASSLFFRMSASGGNEQFF
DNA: TGTGCCAGCAGCTTATTTTTCCGGATGTCGGCTAGCGGTGGCAATGAGCAGTTCTTC

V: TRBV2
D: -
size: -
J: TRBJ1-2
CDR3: CASSKGSGGSGVGYTF
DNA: TGTGCCAGCAGTAAAGGGTCTGGGGGCAGTGGGGTTGGCTACACCTTC

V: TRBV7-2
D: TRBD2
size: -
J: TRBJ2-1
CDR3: CASSFSSGRDRNEQFF
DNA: TGTGCCAGCAGCTTCTCTAGCGGGAGGGACCGAAATGAGCAGTTCTTC

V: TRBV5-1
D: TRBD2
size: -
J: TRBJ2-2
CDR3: CASSTGLAGELFF
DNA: TGCGCCAGCAGCACGGGACTAGCCGGGGAGCTGTTTTTT

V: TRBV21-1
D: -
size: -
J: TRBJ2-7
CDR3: CASSKALSGRATGTYEQYF
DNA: TGTGCCAGCAGCAAAGCGCTTAGCGGGAGGGCCACGGGGACCTACGAGCAGTACTTC

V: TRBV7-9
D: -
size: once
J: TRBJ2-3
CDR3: CASSLGRPTDTQYF
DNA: TGTGCCAGCAGCCTGGGGAGACCCACAGATACGCAGTATTTT

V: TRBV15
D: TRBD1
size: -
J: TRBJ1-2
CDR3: CATSSRDRGRPNYGYTF
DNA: TGTGCCACCAGCAGCCGGGACAGGGGGCGCCCTAACTATGGCTACACCTTC

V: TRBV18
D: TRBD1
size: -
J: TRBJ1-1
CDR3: CASSAFNRGRTEAFF
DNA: TGTGCCAGCTCGGCCTTTAACAGGGGGCGAACTGAAGCTTTCTTT

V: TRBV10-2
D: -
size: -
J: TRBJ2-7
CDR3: CASINREGGEQYF
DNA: TGCGCCAGCATCAACAGGGAGGGGGGCGAGCAGTACTTC

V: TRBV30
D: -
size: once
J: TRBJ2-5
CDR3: CAWSEEGRGETQYF
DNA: TGTGCCTGGAGTGAGGAAGGGCGCGGGGAGACCCAGTACTTC

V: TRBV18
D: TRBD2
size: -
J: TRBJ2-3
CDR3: CASSPKLAGGLPDTQYF
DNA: TGTGCCAGCTCACCAAAGCTAGCGGGGGGGCTCCCAGATACGCAGTATTTT

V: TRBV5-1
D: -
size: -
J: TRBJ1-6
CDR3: CASSLEPSYNSPLHF
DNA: TGCGCCAGCAGCTTGGAGCCCTCCTATAATTCACCCCTCCACTTT

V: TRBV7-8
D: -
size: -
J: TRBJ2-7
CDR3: CASSLDTYEQYF
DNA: TGTGCCAGCAGCTTAGACACCTACGAGCAGTACTTC

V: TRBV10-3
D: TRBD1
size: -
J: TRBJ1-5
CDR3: CAISGPGQGRQPQHF
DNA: TGTGCCATCAGTGGGCCGGGACAGGGTCGTCAGCCCCAGCATTTT

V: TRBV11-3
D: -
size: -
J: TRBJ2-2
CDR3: CASSPSLGLAATGELFF
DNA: TGTGCCAGCAGCCCTTCTCTGGGTCTAGCTGCCACCGGGGAGCTGTTTTTT

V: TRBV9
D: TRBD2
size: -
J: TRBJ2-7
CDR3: CASSVAAGGSYEQYF
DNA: TGTGCCAGCAGCGTAGCGGCGGGAGGGTCCTACGAGCAGTACTTC

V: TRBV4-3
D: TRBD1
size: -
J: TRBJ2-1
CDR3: CASSQDPGGYNEQFF
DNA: TGCGCCAGCAGCCAAGATCCAGGGGGATACAATGAGCAGTTCTTC

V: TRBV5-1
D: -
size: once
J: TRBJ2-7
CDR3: CASSLYSAYEQYF
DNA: TGCGCCAGCAGCTTGTACAGTGCCTACGAGCAGTACTTC

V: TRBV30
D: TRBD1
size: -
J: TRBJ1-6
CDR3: CAWSRGDSLDSPLHF
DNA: TGTGCCTGGAGTAGGGGGGACAGCCTGGATTCACCCCTCCACTTT

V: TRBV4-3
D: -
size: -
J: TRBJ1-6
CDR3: CASSQDAGGAGNSPLHF
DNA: TGCGCCAGCAGCCAAGATGCGGGGGGCGCGGGTAATTCACCTCTCCACTTT